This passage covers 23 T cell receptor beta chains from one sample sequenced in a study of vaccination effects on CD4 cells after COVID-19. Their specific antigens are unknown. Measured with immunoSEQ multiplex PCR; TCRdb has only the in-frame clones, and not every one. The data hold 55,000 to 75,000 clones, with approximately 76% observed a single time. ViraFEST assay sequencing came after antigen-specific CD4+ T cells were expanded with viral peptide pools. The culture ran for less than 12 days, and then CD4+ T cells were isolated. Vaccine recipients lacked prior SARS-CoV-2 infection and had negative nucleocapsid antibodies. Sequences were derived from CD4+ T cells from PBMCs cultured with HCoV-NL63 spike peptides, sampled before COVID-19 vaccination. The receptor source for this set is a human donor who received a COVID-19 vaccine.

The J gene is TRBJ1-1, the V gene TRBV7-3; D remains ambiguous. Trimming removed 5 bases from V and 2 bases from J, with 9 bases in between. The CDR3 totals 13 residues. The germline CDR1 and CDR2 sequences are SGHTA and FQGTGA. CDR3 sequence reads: CASSRQGNTEAFF. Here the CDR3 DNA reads TGTGCCAGCAGCCGACAAGGAAACACTGAAGCTTTCTTT.

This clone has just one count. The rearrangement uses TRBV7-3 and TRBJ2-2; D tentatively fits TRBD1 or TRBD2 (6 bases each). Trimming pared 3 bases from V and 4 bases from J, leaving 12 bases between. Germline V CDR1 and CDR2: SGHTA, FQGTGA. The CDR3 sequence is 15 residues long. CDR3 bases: TGTGCCAGCAGCTTCCGCGGGACACCCACCGGGGAGCTGTTTTTT. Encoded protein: CASSFRGTPTGELFF. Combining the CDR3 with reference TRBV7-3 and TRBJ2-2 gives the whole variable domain GAGVSQTPSNKVTEKGKYVELRCDPISGHTALYWYRQSLGQGPEFLIYFQGTGAADDSGLPNDRFFAVRPEGSVSTLKIQRTERGDSAVYLCASSFRGTPTGELFFGEGSRLTVL.

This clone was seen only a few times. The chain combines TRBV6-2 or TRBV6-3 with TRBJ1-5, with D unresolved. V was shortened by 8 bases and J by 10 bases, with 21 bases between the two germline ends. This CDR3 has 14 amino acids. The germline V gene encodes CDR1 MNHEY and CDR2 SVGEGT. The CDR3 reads CASGPDVVIEPQHF. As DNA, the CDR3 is TGTGCCAGCGGCCCGGACGTGGTGATCGAACCCCAGCATTTT.

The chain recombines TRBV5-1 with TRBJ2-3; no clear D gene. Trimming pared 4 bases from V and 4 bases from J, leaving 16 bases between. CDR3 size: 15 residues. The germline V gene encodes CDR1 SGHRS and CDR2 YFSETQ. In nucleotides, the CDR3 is TGCGCCAGCAGCCCGGGCCAGGCCGAAGCAGATACGCAGTATTTT. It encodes CASSPGQAEADTQYF.

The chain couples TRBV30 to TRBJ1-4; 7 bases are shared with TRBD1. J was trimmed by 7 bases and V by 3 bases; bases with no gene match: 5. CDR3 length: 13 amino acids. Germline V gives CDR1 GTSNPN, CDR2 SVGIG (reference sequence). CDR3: CAWRYRGREKLFF. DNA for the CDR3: TGTGCCTGGAGATACAGGGGTCGTGAAAAACTGTTTTTT. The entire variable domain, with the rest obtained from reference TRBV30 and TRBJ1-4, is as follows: SQTIHQWPATLVQPVGSPLSLECTVEGTSNPNLYWYRQAAGRGLQLLFYSVGIGQISSEVPQNLSASRPQDRQFILSSKKLLLSDSGFYLCAWRYRGREKLFFGSGTQLSVL.

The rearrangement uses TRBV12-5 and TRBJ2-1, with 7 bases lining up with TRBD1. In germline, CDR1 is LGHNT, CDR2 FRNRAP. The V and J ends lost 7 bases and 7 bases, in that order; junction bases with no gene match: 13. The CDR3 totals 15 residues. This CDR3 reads CASALEPGQRNEQFF. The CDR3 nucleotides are TGTGCTAGTGCCCTCGAACCGGGACAGAGGAATGAGCAGTTCTTC.

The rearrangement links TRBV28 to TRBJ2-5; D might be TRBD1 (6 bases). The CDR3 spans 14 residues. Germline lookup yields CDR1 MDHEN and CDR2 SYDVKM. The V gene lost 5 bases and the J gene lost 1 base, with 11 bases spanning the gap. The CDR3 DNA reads TGTGCCAGCAGTGGGGACACTACCCAAGAGACCCAGTACTTC. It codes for CASSGDTTQETQYF.

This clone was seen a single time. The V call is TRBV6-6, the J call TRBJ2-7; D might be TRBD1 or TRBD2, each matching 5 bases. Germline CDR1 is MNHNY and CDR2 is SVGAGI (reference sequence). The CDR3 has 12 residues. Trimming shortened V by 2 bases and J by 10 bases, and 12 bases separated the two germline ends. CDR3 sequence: CASSYVGALQYV. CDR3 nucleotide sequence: TGTGCCAGCAGTTACGTCGGGGCTCTTCAGTACGTC.

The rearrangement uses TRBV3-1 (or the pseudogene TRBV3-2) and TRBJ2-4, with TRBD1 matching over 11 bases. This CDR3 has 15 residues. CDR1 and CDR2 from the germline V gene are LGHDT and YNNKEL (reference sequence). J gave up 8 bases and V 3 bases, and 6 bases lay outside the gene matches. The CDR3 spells CASSHAGQGGDIQYF. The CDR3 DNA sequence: TGTGCCAGCAGCCACGCGGGACAGGGGGGGGACATTCAGTACTTC.

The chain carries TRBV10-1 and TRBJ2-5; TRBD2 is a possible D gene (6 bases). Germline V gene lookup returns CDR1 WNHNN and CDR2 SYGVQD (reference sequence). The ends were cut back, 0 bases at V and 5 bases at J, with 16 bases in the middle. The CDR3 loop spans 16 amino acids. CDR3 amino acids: CASSESTLASRETQYF. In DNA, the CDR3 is TGCGCCAGCAGTGAGTCGACGCTAGCGTCGCGGGAGACCCAGTACTTC.

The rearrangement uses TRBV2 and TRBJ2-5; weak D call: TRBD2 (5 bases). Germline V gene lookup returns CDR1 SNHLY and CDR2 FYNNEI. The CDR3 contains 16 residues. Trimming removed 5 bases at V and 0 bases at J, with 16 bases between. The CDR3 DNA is TGTGCCAGCAGTTTTCGTCGGGATAGCGACCAAGAGACCCAGTACTTC. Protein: CASSFRRDSDQETQYF.

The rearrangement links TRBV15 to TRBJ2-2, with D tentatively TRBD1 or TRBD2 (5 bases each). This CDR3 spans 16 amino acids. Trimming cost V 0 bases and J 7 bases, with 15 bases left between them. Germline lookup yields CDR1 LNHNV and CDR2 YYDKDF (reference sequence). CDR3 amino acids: CATSRDGALFVGELFF. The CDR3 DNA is TGTGCCACCAGCAGAGACGGGGCCCTCTTCGTCGGGGAGCTGTTTTTT.

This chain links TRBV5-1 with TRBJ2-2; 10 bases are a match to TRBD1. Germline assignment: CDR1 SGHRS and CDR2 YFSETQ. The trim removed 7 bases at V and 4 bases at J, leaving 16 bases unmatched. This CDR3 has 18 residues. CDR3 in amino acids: CASCWGTGVLFRTGELFF. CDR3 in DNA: TGCGCCAGCTGCTGGGGGACAGGGGTGCTATTCCGCACCGGGGAGCTGTTTTTT.

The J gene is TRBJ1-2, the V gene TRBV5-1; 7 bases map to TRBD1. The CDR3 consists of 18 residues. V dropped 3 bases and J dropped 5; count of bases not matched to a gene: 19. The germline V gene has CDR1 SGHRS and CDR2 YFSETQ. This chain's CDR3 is CASSWASLPGQRFYGYTF. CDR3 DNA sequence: TGCGCCAGCAGCTGGGCCTCACTGCCGGGACAGAGATTTTATGGCTACACCTTC.

CDR3: CASSLAGQGALADTQYF. CDR3 DNA: TGCGCCAGCAGCTTGGCCGGACAGGGGGCATTGGCAGATACGCAGTATTTT. The chain carries TRBV5-1 and TRBJ2-3; TRBD1 aligns across 11 bases. Per germline, CDR1 SGHRS and CDR2 YFSETQ. Trimming at V came to 0 bases and at J to 4 bases, leaving 7 bases not matched to a gene. This CDR3 is 17 amino acids long.

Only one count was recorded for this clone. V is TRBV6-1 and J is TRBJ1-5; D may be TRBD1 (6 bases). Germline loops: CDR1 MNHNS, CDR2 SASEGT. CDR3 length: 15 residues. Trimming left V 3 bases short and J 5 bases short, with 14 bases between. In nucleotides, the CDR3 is TGTGCCAGCAGTGATTCAGGGGTGGTGGATCAGCCCCAGCATTTT. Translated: CASSDSGVVDQPQHF.

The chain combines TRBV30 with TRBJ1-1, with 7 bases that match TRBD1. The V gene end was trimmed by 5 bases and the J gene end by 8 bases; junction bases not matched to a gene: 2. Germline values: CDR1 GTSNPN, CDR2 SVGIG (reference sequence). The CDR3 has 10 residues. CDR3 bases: TGTGCCTGGGACAGGGTAGAAGCTTTCTTT. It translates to CAWDRVEAFF.

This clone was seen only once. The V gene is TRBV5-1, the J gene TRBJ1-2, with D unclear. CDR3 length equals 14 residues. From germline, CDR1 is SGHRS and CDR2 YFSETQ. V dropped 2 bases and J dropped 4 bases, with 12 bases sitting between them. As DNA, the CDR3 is TGCGCCAGCAGCTTACCCCAAAGTATCTATGGCTACACCTTC. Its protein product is CASSLPQSIYGYTF.

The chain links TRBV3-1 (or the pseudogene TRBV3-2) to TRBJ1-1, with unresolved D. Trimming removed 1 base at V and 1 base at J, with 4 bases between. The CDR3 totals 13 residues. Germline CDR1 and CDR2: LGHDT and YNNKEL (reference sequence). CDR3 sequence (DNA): TGTGCCAGCAGCCAAGTGGGGAACACTGAAGCTTTCTTT. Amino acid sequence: CASSQVGNTEAFF.

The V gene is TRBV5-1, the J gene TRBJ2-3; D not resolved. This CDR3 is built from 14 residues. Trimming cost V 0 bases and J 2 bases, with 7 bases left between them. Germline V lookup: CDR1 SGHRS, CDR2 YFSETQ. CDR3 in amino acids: CASSLGVVTDTQYF. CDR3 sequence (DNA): TGCGCCAGCAGCTTGGGGGTCGTCACAGATACGCAGTATTTT.

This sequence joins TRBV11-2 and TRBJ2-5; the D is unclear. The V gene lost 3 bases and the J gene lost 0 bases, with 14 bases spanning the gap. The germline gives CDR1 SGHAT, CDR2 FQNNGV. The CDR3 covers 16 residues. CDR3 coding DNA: TGTGCCAGCAGCTTGGGTCGCAACCTGTACCAAGAGACCCAGTACTTC. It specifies CASSLGRNLYQETQYF.

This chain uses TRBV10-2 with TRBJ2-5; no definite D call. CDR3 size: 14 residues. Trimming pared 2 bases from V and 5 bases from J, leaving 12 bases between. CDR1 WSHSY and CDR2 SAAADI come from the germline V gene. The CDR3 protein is CASSELLSRETQYF. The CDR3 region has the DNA TGCGCCAGCAGTGAGCTCCTGTCGCGGGAGACCCAGTACTTC.

CDR3 in DNA: TGTGCCACCAGTGGTGGAGGGGAGACCCAGTACTTC. Protein: CATSGGGETQYF. This rearrangement joins TRBV24-1 to TRBJ2-5; D is perhaps TRBD2 (6 bases). Trimming stripped 5 bases from V and 5 bases from J, with 8 bases between. The CDR3 spans 12 residues. Germline V gene sequence: CDR1 KGHDR, CDR2 SFDVKD.